Each of the 21 T cell receptor beta chains below was sequenced from the same sample in a study of T cell changes during pregnancy in multiple sclerosis (dated by TCRdb to about 2019). The method behind the library was the immunoSEQ multiplex PCR assay. The immuneACCESS repertoire file appears here via TCRdb, limited to in-frame rearrangements. These files lack a portion of the clones; in checked studies, under half of the deficit traces to unresolved V genes, and the cause of the others is not known. This sample has tens of thousands of clones in its table, and 92% of those were observed once. Of the sample, approximately 1.4% falls within the top ten clones. The sample in question was peripheral blood, obtained in the second trimester of pregnancy. The receptors originated from a female donor with multiple sclerosis, enrolled in a pregnancy study.

The CDR3 nucleotides read TGCGCCAGCAGCCCTTGGGGGCCTAGACAGGGGACAAACACTGAAGCTTTCTTT. The encoded protein is CASSPWGPRQGTNTEAFF. The V gene is TRBV5-1, the J gene TRBJ1-1; TRBD1 matches 8 bases. V shed 4 bases, J shed 2 bases, and the junction held 16 bases outside the gene matches. CDR1 and CDR2 from the germline V gene are SGHRS and YFSETQ. CDR3 length equals 18 residues. Together with reference TRBV5-1 and TRBJ1-1, the CDR3 gives the full variable domain: KAGVTQTPRYLIKTRGQQVTLSCSPISGHRSVSWYQQTPGQGLQFLFEYFSETQRNKGNFPGRFSGRQFSNSRSEMNVSTLELGDSALYLCASSPWGPRQGTNTEAFFGQGTRLTVV.

The V gene is TRBV27, the J gene TRBJ2-7; 10 bases map to TRBD1. Germline assignment: CDR1 MNHEY and CDR2 SMNVEV (reference sequence). This CDR3 has 17 amino acids. The V segment lost 7 bases and the J segment 6 bases; nucleotides outside the gene matches: 18. The CDR3 here is CASTALIDGTGVGEQYF. The DNA for the CDR3 is TGTGCCAGCACCGCACTAATCGACGGGACAGGGGTAGGCGAGCAGTACTTC.

Only one count was recorded for this clone. The chain combines TRBV7-9 with TRBJ2-1, with D perhaps matching TRBD2 (6 bases). Germline V gives CDR1 SEHNR, CDR2 FQNEAQ (reference sequence). The CDR3 runs to 16 residues. Trimming left V 4 bases short and J 7 bases short, with 20 bases between. The CDR3 spells CASSSPWGGGGNEQFF. The DNA of the CDR3 is TGTGCCAGCAGCTCCCCTTGGGGAGGTGGCGGGAATGAGCAGTTCTTC.

The gene calls are TRBV28 and TRBJ1-1, with D tentatively TRBD1 (6 bases). Trimming cost V 8 bases and J 1 base, with 17 bases left between them. In germline, CDR1 is MDHEN, CDR2 SYDVKM. CDR3 length: 15 amino acids. The CDR3 nucleotides read TGTGCCAGCTACTTACGAATGACAGGGAACACTGAAGCTTTCTTT. Translating gives CASYLRMTGNTEAFF.

The chain recombines TRBV7-2 with TRBJ1-3, with 9 bases that match TRBD1. Germline V lookup: CDR1 SGHTA, CDR2 FQGNSA. The ends lost 4 bases at V and 9 bases at J; junction bases unmatched: 7. The CDR3 is 14 residues long. The DNA for the CDR3 is TGTGCCAGCAGCTCACAGGGGGCGCTCGCCACCATATATTTT. Amino acid sequence: CASSSQGALATIYF.

The gene calls are TRBV6-5 and TRBJ1-1, with no clear D. Germline V gene sequence: CDR1 MNHEY, CDR2 SVGAGI. Trimming removed 2 bases at V and 0 bases at J, with 4 bases between. The CDR3 is made up of 13 amino acids. DNA for the CDR3: TGTGCCAGCAGTTACAAGCTGAACACTGAAGCTTTCTTT. The encoded protein is CASSYKLNTEAFF.

The chain uses TRBV5-5 and TRBJ2-7; 9 bases fit TRBD2. Germline V gene sequence: CDR1 SGHKS, CDR2 YYEKEE (reference sequence). After removal of 4 bases from V and 6 bases from J, the junction contained 8 bases not matched to a gene. The CDR3 loop spans 14 amino acids. CDR3 sequence reads: CASSQYGLAIEQYF. CDR3 in DNA: TGTGCCAGCAGCCAATACGGACTAGCGATCGAGCAGTACTTC.

The rearrangement uses TRBV19 and TRBJ2-6; 9 bases fit TRBD1. The V segment lost 1 base and the J segment 0 bases; nucleotides outside the gene matches: 4. This CDR3 region has 18 residues. CDR1 LNHDA and CDR2 SQIVND come from the germline V gene (reference sequence). The CDR3 DNA reads as TGTGCCAGTAGTATAGTGGGACAGGGATTCTCTGGGGCCAACGTCCTGACTTTC. This encodes CASSIVGQGFSGANVLTF.

There are a few counts of this clone. The rearrangement joins TRBV5-4 to TRBJ2-7; a possible D gene is TRBD2 (6 bases). The CDR3 covers 14 residues. Germline V gives CDR1 SGHNT, CDR2 YYREEE (reference sequence). Trimming removed 0 bases from V and 3 bases from J, with 10 bases in between. CDR3 in DNA: TGTGCCAGCAGCTTGGCCGGGAGCGACTACGAGCAGTACTTC. This translates into CASSLAGSDYEQYF. The variable domain in full, completed from reference TRBV5-4 and TRBJ2-7, reads ETGVTQSPTHLIKTRGQQVTLRCSSQSGHNTVSWYQQALGQGPQFIFQYYREEENGRGNFPPRFSGLQFPNYSSELNVNALELDDSALYLCASSLAGSDYEQYFGPGTRLTVT.

This chain links TRBV29-1 with TRBJ1-4; weak D call: TRBD1 (5 bases). Germline values: CDR1 SQVTM, CDR2 ANQGSEA. The CDR3 consists of 13 residues. V lost 3 bases and J lost 4, with 9 bases in between. CDR3 bases: TGCAGCGTTGAGGCAGGGATTAATGAAAAACTGTTTTTT. Translation: CSVEAGINEKLFF.

The chain uses TRBV13 and TRBJ2-7; D might be TRBD1 (6 bases). The germline CDR1 and CDR2 sequences are PRHDT and FYEKMQ (reference sequence). The V end lost 8 bases, the J end lost 1 base, and 12 bases lay between the germline ends. This CDR3 spans 13 amino acids. Written as DNA, the CDR3 is TGTGCCAGCTCTCCCCAGGGGTCCTACGAGCAGTACTTC. Translated: CASSPQGSYEQYF.

V is TRBV18 and J is TRBJ1-2, with TRBD1 identical over 9 bases. Losses at the gene ends were 4 bases for V and 3 bases for J; bases not matched to a gene: 12. CDR1 is KGHSH, CDR2 LQKENI, per germline. The CDR3 is 17 amino acids. The CDR3 region is CASSQSLQGAADYGYTF. Written as DNA, the CDR3 is TGTGCCAGCTCACAGTCCCTACAGGGGGCAGCGGACTATGGCTACACCTTC.

The V and J genes are TRBV29-1 and TRBJ1-2; weak D call: TRBD1 (6 bases). This CDR3 has 12 residues. Germline CDR1 is SQVTM and CDR2 is ANQGSEA. Trimming left V 6 bases short and J 4 bases short, with 12 bases between. The CDR3 DNA follows: TGCAGCGTAATCCGGGACACCTATGGCTACACCTTC. Protein: CSVIRDTYGYTF.

The rearrangement joins TRBV11-2 to TRBJ2-5; D is possibly TRBD2 (6 bases). Trimming stripped 3 bases from V and 5 bases from J, with 13 bases between. The CDR3 has 14 amino acids. Germline CDR1 and CDR2: SGHAT and FQNNGV. The CDR3 DNA is TGTGCCAGCAGCTTTGGGCGGGGTGGGGAGACCCAGTACTTC. This translates into CASSFGRGGETQYF. Drawing the rest from reference TRBV11-2 and TRBJ2-5, the complete variable domain is EAGVAQSPRYKIIEKRQSVAFWCNPISGHATLYWYQQILGQGPKLLIQFQNNGVVDDSQLPKDRFSAERLKGVDSTLKIQPAKLEDSAVYLCASSFGRGGETQYFGPGTRLLVL.

The J gene is TRBJ2-3, the V gene TRBV5-1; 11 positions agree with TRBD2. The CDR3 sequence is 13 residues long. With V trimmed by 5 bases and J by 4 bases, 0 bases remained unmatched. The germline V gene encodes CDR1 SGHRS and CDR2 YFSETQ. Written as DNA, the CDR3 is TGCGCCAGCAGACTAGCGGGAGCAGATACGCAGTATTTT. Amino acid sequence: CASRLAGADTQYF.

V gene TRBV5-1 combines with J gene TRBJ2-1; 7 bases align to TRBD2. Germline-derived CDR1 and CDR2 are SGHRS and YFSETQ. CDR3 length: 13 amino acids. The V gene end was trimmed by 1 base and the J gene end by 8 bases; junction bases not matched to a gene: 3. In DNA, the CDR3 is TGCGCCAGCAGCTTGACTAGCGTTTATGAGCAGTTCTTC. Protein: CASSLTSVYEQFF.

The chain recombines TRBV21-1 with TRBJ1-5; the table's D call, TRBD1, has no DNA check behind it. TRBV21-1 is a known pseudogene. CDR3 length equals 14 residues. In DNA, the CDR3 is TGTGCCAGCAGCAGCGGACAGGCTAATCAGCCCCAGCATTTT. This codes for CASSSGQANQPQHF.

The gene calls are TRBV7-2 and TRBJ2-7, with TRBD2 matching 8 bases. CDR1 is SGHTA and CDR2 is FQGNSA in the germline V gene. The CDR3 is 15 amino acids. The J segment lost 2 bases and the V segment lost 5 bases, leaving 8 bases of the junction unmatched. The CDR3 sequence is CASSTTSGPTYEQYF. CDR3 sequence (DNA): TGTGCCAGCAGCACAACTAGCGGCCCCACCTACGAGCAGTACTTC.

The rearrangement joins TRBV6-5 to TRBJ2-1; 8 positions agree with TRBD2. The CDR3 runs 13 residues. The germline gives CDR1 MNHEY, CDR2 SVGAGI. The V and J ends lost 4 bases and 9 bases, in that order; junction bases with no gene match: 5. As DNA, the CDR3 is TGTGCCAGCAGTTCCGATAGCGGGACTGAGCAGTTCTTC. This encodes CASSSDSGTEQFF.

The V gene is TRBV10-3, the J gene TRBJ2-3; the match to TRBD2 covers 11 bases. Germline CDR1 and CDR2: ENHRY and SYGVKD. V was pared by 3 bases and J by 2 bases, with 16 bases of the junction left unmatched. The CDR3 contains 20 residues. CDR3 bases: TGTGCCATCAGTGACTTATCCGGGACTAGCGGAGGCGGCAACACAGATACGCAGTATTTT. It encodes CAISDLSGTSGGGNTDTQYF.

The table lists this clone with a count of one. The rearrangement joins TRBV27 to TRBJ1-3; TRBD1 matches 8 bases. This CDR3 spans 15 amino acids. Trimming removed 9 bases from V and 0 bases from J; junction bases left unmatched: 7. Germline values: CDR1 MNHEY, CDR2 SMNVEV (reference sequence). CDR3 sequence (DNA): TGTGCCAGAAGCCGACAGGGGAGCTCTGGAAACACCATATATTTT. This codes for CARSRQGSSGNTIYF.